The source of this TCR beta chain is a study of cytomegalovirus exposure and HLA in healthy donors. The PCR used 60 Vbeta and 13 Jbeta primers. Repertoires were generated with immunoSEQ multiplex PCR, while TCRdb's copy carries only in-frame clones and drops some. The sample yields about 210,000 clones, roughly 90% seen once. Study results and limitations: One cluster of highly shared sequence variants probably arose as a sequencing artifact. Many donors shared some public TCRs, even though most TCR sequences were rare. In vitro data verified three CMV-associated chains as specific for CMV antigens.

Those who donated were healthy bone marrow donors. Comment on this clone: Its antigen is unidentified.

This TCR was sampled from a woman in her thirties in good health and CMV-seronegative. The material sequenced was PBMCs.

CDR3 residues: CASSHEGGWAQYF. The CDR3 DNA reads as TGTGCCAGCAGCCACGAAGGGGGTTGGGCGCAGTATTTT. The rearrangement uses TRBV7-2 and TRBJ2-3, with TRBD1 as a possible D gene (6 bases). There are 13 residues in the CDR3. Germline CDR1 and CDR2: SGHTA and FQGNSA. V dropped 5 bases and J dropped 10 bases, with 16 bases sitting between them.